The rows below give T cell receptor beta chains drawn from one sample of a study of T cell repertoires in cytomegalovirus infection. TCRdb re-analysed the reads in MiXCR, keeping a single row per CDR3 protein. The table lists fewer than 550,000 distinct CDR3 sequences, 25% to 40% of them singletons. Source material: PBMCs. Receptors originate from a human donor in good health (CMV status not recorded). Some clones in this sample may be carry-over from other donors' samples. CDR3s include the opening cysteine and the closing phenylalanine or tryptophan. D genes are given only for firm matches. Expanded clones are given a class, and other clones once, few, many or no size at all.

J gene	D gene	clone size	V gene	CDR3 protein	CDR3 DNA
TRBJ1-2	TRBD1	-	TRBV29-1	CSVEETGVYGYTF	TGCAGCGTTGAGGAGACAGGGGTCTATGGCTACACCTTC
TRBJ1-1	-	many	TRBV19	CASSITGGNTEAFF	TGTGCCAGTAGTATAACCGGAGGGAACACTGAAGCTTTCTTT
TRBJ2-5	-	many	TRBV7-2	CASSRWQRETQYF	TGTGCCAGCAGCAGGTGGCAGAGGGAGACCCAGTACTTC
TRBJ1-1	TRBD1	once	TRBV4-1	CASSQDFDRAGPEAFF	TGCGCCAGCAGCCAAGATTTCGACAGGGCGGGACCCGAAGCTTTCTTT
TRBJ1-1	-	-	TRBV27	CASRHRTNTEAFF	TGTGCCAGCAGGCACAGGACGAACACTGAAGCTTTCTTT
TRBJ2-1	-	few	TRBV5-5	CASSTPLSQGLSYNEQFF	TGTGCCAGCAGCACCCCCCTTTCACAGGGTTTGTCCTACAATGAGCAGTTCTTC
TRBJ1-1	-	few	TRBV29-1	CSVVDGNTEAFF	TGCAGCGTTGTTGACGGAAACACTGAAGCTTTCTTT
TRBJ2-1	-	few	TRBV12-3/TRBV12-4	CASSLYGGEGDEQFF	TGTGCCAGCAGTTTATATGGGGGGGAGGGGGATGAGCAGTTCTTC
TRBJ2-5	TRBD2	-	TRBV27	CASSLSSDTSGGAWGTQYF	TGTGCCAGCAGTTTATCGTCGGACACTAGCGGGGGGGCCTGGGGGACCCAGTACTTC
TRBJ2-5	-	few	TRBV6-6	CASSLPETGREETQYF	TGTGCCAGCAGTCTTCCTGAAACAGGACGGGAAGAGACCCAGTACTTC
TRBJ2-6	-	-	TRBV7-6	CASSPSQGRANVLTF	TGTGCCAGCAGCCCAAGCCAGGGTCGGGCCAACGTCCTGACTTTC
TRBJ1-1	-	few	TRBV6-5	CASSSRGALGTTEAFF	TGTGCCAGCAGCTCCCGGGGGGCCTTGGGGACCACTGAAGCTTTCTTT
TRBJ2-2	-	-	TRBV12-3/TRBV12-4	CASSFEGHTGELFF	TGTGCCAGCAGTTTCGAGGGGCACACCGGGGAGCTGTTTTTT
TRBJ1-5	-	once	TRBV27	CASSLLVQGSQPQHF	TGTGCCAGCAGTTTACTCGTACAGGGAAGTCAGCCCCAGCATTTT
TRBJ2-7	-	-	TRBV5-5	CASSRRPDSYEQYF	TGTGCCAGCAGCCGGCGCCCGGACTCCTACGAGCAGTACTTC
TRBJ2-7	TRBD2	-	TRBV5-1	CASSLVLAGHGSFYEQYF	TGCGCCAGCAGCTTGGTGCTAGCGGGACACGGGTCTTTCTACGAGCAGTACTTC
TRBJ1-5	-	many	TRBV7-2	CASSLGHLSNQPQHF	TGTGCCAGCAGCTTAGGACACCTTAGCAATCAGCCCCAGCATTTT
TRBJ1-6	TRBD1	-	TRBV3-1	CASSQGGGESPLHF	TGTGCCAGCAGCCAAGGAGGGGGCGAATCACCCCTCCACTTT
TRBJ2-2	-	-	TRBV20-1	CSARGFSGTGTGELFF	TGCAGTGCTAGAGGGTTTTCCGGGACTGGAACCGGGGAGCTGTTTTTT
TRBJ1-3	-	-	TRBV12-3/TRBV12-4	CASSSDSQRRNTIYF	TGTGCCAGCAGTTCAGACAGCCAGCGACGAAACACCATATATTTT
TRBJ2-1	TRBD2	few	TRBV27	CASRILNLAGEQFF	TGTGCCAGCAGAATCTTAAATTTAGCGGGGGAGCAGTTCTTC
TRBJ1-1	-	-	TRBV19	CTSSTGYLYTEAFF	TGTACCAGTAGTACGGGCTACCTTTACACTGAAGCTTTCTTT
TRBJ2-2	-	-	TRBV14	CASSQDSAGELFF	TGTGCCAGCAGCCAAGACAGCGCCGGGGAGCTGTTTTTT
TRBJ1-5	TRBD1	few	TRBV23-1	CASSRGQNNQPQHF	TGCGCCAGCAGTAGGGGGCAGAACAATCAGCCCCAGCATTTT
TRBJ1-5	-	-	TRBV19	CASSPFGGASSQPQHF	TGTGCCAGTTCTCCCTTTGGGGGCGCAAGTAGCCAGCCCCAGCATTTT
TRBJ1-1	-	-	TRBV20-1	CSARDRFGETEAFF	TGCAGTGCTAGAGATCGGTTTGGCGAGACTGAAGCTTTCTTT
TRBJ1-5	-	-	TRBV19	CASSIDLRDMGTRPQHF	TGTGCCAGTAGTATAGATCTCCGGGACATGGGGACGCGGCCCCAGCATTTT
TRBJ1-1	-	few	TRBV20-1	CSANPGIGTEAFF	TGCAGTGCTAATCCAGGGATCGGGACTGAAGCTTTCTTT
TRBJ1-5	TRBD1	-	TRBV20-1	CSARDSTGQDRAYSNQPQHF	TGCAGTGCTAGAGATTCAACGGGACAGGACAGGGCTTATAGCAATCAGCCCCAGCATTTT
TRBJ1-1	-	-	TRBV19	CASSIVGQLNTEAFF	TGTGCCAGTAGTATAGTAGGACAGCTGAACACTGAAGCTTTCTTT
TRBJ2-7	-	many	TRBV6-2/TRBV6-3	CASIGTSTYEQYF	TGTGCCAGCATTGGGACAAGTACCTACGAGCAGTACTTC
TRBJ2-1	-	many	TRBV7-8	CASSLNSGPYNEQFF	TGTGCCAGCAGCTTAAATAGCGGTCCCTACAATGAGCAGTTCTTC
TRBJ1-5	TRBD1	-	TRBV6-6	CASKVRGDNQPQHF	TGTGCCAGCAAGGTCAGGGGGGACAATCAGCCCCAGCATTTT
TRBJ1-5	TRBD1	few	TRBV6-6	CASAGQGGNQPQHF	TGTGCCTCAGCAGGACAGGGGGGCAATCAGCCCCAGCATTTT
TRBJ1-1	TRBD1	few	TRBV15	CATSSGLGQGLMNTEAFF	TGTGCCACCAGCAGTGGGTTGGGACAGGGTTTGATGAACACTGAAGCTTTCTTT
TRBJ2-5	TRBD2	-	TRBV2	CASRTPGTSGEETQYF	TGTGCCAGCAGGACTCCAGGGACTAGCGGAGAGGAGACCCAGTACTTC
TRBJ1-4	TRBD1	-	TRBV6-6	CASSDRDRTNEKLFF	TGTGCCAGCAGTGACCGGGACAGGACTAATGAAAAACTGTTTTTT
TRBJ1-1	-	-	TRBV6-5	CASSYLQVRGTEAFF	TGTGCCAGCAGTTACCTTCAGGTCCGGGGCACTGAAGCTTTCTTT
TRBJ2-5	-	many	TRBV20-1	CSAYTRDNQETQYF	TGCAGTGCTTATACCCGGGACAACCAAGAGACCCAGTACTTC
TRBJ2-2	TRBD2	few	TRBV12-3/TRBV12-4	CASGAGGPLEAGELFF	TGTGCCAGCGGAGCGGGGGGCCCTCTGGAGGCCGGGGAGCTGTTTTTT
TRBJ2-3	-	-	TRBV9	CASPSSRGYCTDTQYF	TGTGCCAGCCCATCTAGTCGGGGTTACTGCACAGATACGCAGTATTTT
TRBJ2-7	-	many	TRBV7-8	CASSPRRGVAYEQYF	TGTGCCAGCAGCCCTCGCCGGGGCGTTGCCTACGAGCAGTACTTC